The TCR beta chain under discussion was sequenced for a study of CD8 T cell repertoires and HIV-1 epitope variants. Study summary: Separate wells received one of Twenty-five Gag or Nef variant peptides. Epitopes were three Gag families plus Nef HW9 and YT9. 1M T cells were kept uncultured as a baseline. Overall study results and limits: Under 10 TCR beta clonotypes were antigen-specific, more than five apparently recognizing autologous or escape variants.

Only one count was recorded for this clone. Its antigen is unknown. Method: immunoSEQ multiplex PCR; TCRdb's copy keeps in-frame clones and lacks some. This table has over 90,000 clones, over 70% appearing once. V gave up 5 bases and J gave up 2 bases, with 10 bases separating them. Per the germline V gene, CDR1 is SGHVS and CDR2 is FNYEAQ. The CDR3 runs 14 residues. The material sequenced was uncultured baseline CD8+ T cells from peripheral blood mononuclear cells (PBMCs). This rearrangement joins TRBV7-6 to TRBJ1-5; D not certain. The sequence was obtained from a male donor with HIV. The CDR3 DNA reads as TGTGCCAGCAGCCGGGATCTCGGCAATCAGCCCCAGCATTTT. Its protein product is CASSRDLGNQPQHF.